This TCR beta chain was captured by sequencing in a study of blood T cell repertoires in COVID-19. TCRdb's copy holds only in-frame clones and misses some; the assay was immunoSEQ multiplex PCR. The sample carries about 210,000 clones, roughly 84% recorded once. Germline CDR1 is KGHDR and CDR2 is SFDVKD. V was clipped by 5 bases and J by 9 bases; unmatched bases: 8. The CDR3 contains 15 residues. The sample consisted of PBMCs or T cells enriched from blood (not recorded which). The source of this sequence is a man aged 25-40 years in a cohort exposed to, infected with or recovered from COVID-19 (not recorded which). The genes are TRBV24-1 and TRBJ2-1, with 11 bases that match TRBD1. CDR3 amino acids: CATSAFGQGAGEQFF. CDR3 coding DNA: TGTGCCACCAGTGCCTTCGGACAGGGGGCGGGTGAGCAGTTCTTC.